The clone carrying this T cell receptor (beta chain) has only one observation. Antigen specificity is unknown. Naive CD8 isolation took CD45RO-negative cells positively selected for CCR7 and excluded terminally differentiated effector memory CD45RA+ cells. Deep-level settings were used for running the assay. Data came from immunoSEQ multiplex PCR; TCRdb stores just in-frame clones and leaves some out. Counted here are roughly 770,000 clones, roughly 96% occurring once; the ten biggest clones make up 0.2% to 0.25%. The sample comes from a study of shared clonotypes between healthy human individuals. About the study: Each donor had three CD4 naive, three CD4 memory, two CD8 naive and one CD8 memory plate.

The CDR3 is made up of 17 amino acids. Germline V CDR1 and CDR2: SGHRS, YFSETQ. V shed 4 bases and J 3 bases; nucleotides not matched to a gene: 9. Findings and caveats of the study: Deeper or shallower sequencing was expected to change how clonotypes are shared among donors. Large depth notwithstanding, sorted-subset sequencing proved incomplete by rarefaction.

This chain connects TRBV5-1 to TRBJ2-2, with 10 bases fitting TRBD1. Sequencing input: naive CD8+ T cells sorted from blood. The source is a man in his thirties or forties in good health. CDR3 region: CASSPLRDRGYTGELFF. The CDR3 DNA reads TGCGCCAGCAGCCCACTACGGGACAGGGGTTACACCGGGGAGCTGTTTTTT.